This is a list of T cell receptor beta chains from one sample in a study of blood T cell repertoires in COVID-19. Assay: immunoSEQ multiplex PCR; the TCRdb copy retains only in-frame clones and omits some. The table includes some 270,000 clones, around 90% detected once. The sequencing sample was made of peripheral blood. All receptors derive from a woman aged 55-69 years with COVID-19, enrolled during active disease. CDR3s include the opening cysteine and the closing phenylalanine or tryptophan. D genes are given only for firm matches. Expanded clones get a size class; other rows say once, few or many, or leave the size out.

V gene	J gene	clone size	D gene	CDR3 DNA	CDR3 protein
TRBV19	TRBJ1-6	NA	NA	TGTGCCAGTAGTATAGGAGGCAGTAATTCACCCCTCCACTTT	CASSIGGSNSPLHF
TRBV11-2	TRBJ2-7	NA	TRBD2	TGTGCCAGCAGCCTCGGACTAGCCTATAGCGAGCAGTACTTC	CASSLGLAYSEQYF
TRBV18	TRBJ2-7	NA	NA	TGTGCCAGCTCCCCTCAGGGACATTCCTACGAGCAGTACTTC	CASSPQGHSYEQYF
TRBV30	TRBJ2-7	once	NA	TGTGCCTGGAGAACAGGCAACCCCTACGAGCAGTACTTC	CAWRTGNPYEQYF
TRBV7-3	TRBJ2-2	NA	TRBD2	TGTGCCAGCAGCTTAGGGGGGACTAGAACCGGGGAGCTGTTTTTT	CASSLGGTRTGELFF
TRBV7-9	TRBJ2-2	NA	NA	TGTGCCAGCAGCTTAGGAGGAGGAAGCACCGGGGAGCTGTTTTTT	CASSLGGGSTGELFF
TRBV5-6	TRBJ1-2	NA	NA	TGTGCCAGCAGCCGGGTCCCCGGAGGGGGGGATGGCTACACCTTC	CASSRVPGGGDGYTF
TRBV3-1/TRBV3-2	TRBJ2-5	NA	NA	TGTGCCAGCAGCCTCCTTCTGAGGGAGACCCAGTACTTC	CASSLLLRETQYF
TRBV7-9	TRBJ2-1	few	NA	TGTGCCAGCAGCTTAGATGGGCCCTTAAGGGAGCAGTTCTTC	CASSLDGPLREQFF
TRBV7-9	TRBJ1-1	NA	NA	TGTGCCAGCAGCTTACTCGACACTGAAGCTTTCTTT	CASSLLDTEAFF
TRBV12-3/TRBV12-4	TRBJ1-4	NA	NA	TGTGCCAGCAGTTGGCGGGACGCTGAAAAACTGTTTTTT	CASSWRDAEKLFF
TRBV11-3	TRBJ1-3	NA	TRBD1	TGTGCCAGCAGCGCCGGGACAGTCTCTGGAAACACCATATATTTT	CASSAGTVSGNTIYF
TRBV5-4	TRBJ1-6	NA	NA	TGTGCCAGCAGCTCTGCCCCGGTAGACTATAATTCACCCCTCCACTTT	CASSSAPVDYNSPLHF
TRBV10-3	TRBJ1-6	few	TRBD1	TGTGCCATCAGCATCGGGACAGGGGACTCACCCCTCCACTTT	CAISIGTGDSPLHF
TRBV14	TRBJ2-1	NA	NA	TGTGCCAGCAGATCCCAGGGTCCCTACAATGAGCAGTTCTTC	CASRSQGPYNEQFF
TRBV7-2	TRBJ1-2	NA	NA	TGTGCCAGCAGCTTAGACAGCACGAACTATGGCTACACCTTC	CASSLDSTNYGYTF
TRBV6-5	TRBJ2-3	NA	NA	TGTGCCACCTCGGGGGTAGCCACAGATACGCAGTATTTT	CATSGVATDTQYF
TRBV6-5	TRBJ2-1	NA	TRBD2	TGTGCCAGCAGTTTCTTCTCTGCGGGGGGCACTTATGAGCAGTTCTTC	CASSFFSAGGTYEQFF
TRBV3-1/TRBV3-2	TRBJ1-1	NA	TRBD1	TGTGCCAGTACTGACAGGGGAAGGAACACTGAAGCTTTCTTT	CASTDRGRNTEAFF
TRBV6-2/TRBV6-3	TRBJ1-2	NA	TRBD1	TGTGCCAGCAGCAAGGGACAGGACTATGGCTACACCTTC	CASSKGQDYGYTF
TRBV4-3	TRBJ2-1	NA	NA	TGCGCCAGCAGCCAAGACTACGGGACTCTAGGTGCTGAGCAGTTCTTC	CASSQDYGTLGAEQFF
TRBV5-1	TRBJ2-1	NA	NA	TGCGCCAGCAGCTTGGAGGCGGGTGCGTACAATGAGCAGTTCTTC	CASSLEAGAYNEQFF
TRBV2	TRBJ1-2	few	NA	TGTGCCAGCACGGGCGGGTCCGAGGTGATCTATGGCTACACCTTC	CASTGGSEVIYGYTF
TRBV7-9	TRBJ1-4	few	TRBD1	TGTGCCAGCAGCTATAGACAGGGGGTCAATGAAAAACTGTTTTTT	CASSYRQGVNEKLFF
TRBV5-1	TRBJ1-1	NA	TRBD1	TGCGCCAGCAGTCATTGGCCGGGACAGGTGAACACTGAAGCTTTCTTT	CASSHWPGQVNTEAFF
TRBV9	TRBJ2-7	NA	TRBD2	TGTGCCAGCAGCGTTGGAGCGGGGGCCTACGAGCAGTACTTC	CASSVGAGAYEQYF
TRBV7-9	TRBJ2-5	NA	NA	TGTGCCAGCAGCTCCGAGGGGGGGTCAAAGACCCAGTACTTC	CASSSEGGSKTQYF
TRBV6-2/TRBV6-3	TRBJ1-5	NA	NA	TGTGCCAGCAGTCGGTACCTACAGGGAACTAGCAATCAGCCCCAGCATTTT	CASSRYLQGTSNQPQHF
TRBV7-8	TRBJ1-5	NA	TRBD1	TGTGCCAGCAGCCCAAGACAGGGTGTGGGCAATCAGCCCCAGCATTTT	CASSPRQGVGNQPQHF
TRBV3-1/TRBV3-2	TRBJ1-1	NA	TRBD1	TGTGCCAGCAGCCCTAGGACAGGGGGCGACACTGAAGCTTTCTTT	CASSPRTGGDTEAFF
TRBV9	TRBJ1-4	few	TRBD1	TGTGCCAGCAGCCAAAGGGACAGGGCTGAGGAAAAACTGTTTTTT	CASSQRDRAEEKLFF
TRBV5-1	TRBJ1-5	NA	NA	TGCGCCAGCAGTCGGCGGTCCGGGTATAGCAATCAGCCCCAGCATTTT	CASSRRSGYSNQPQHF
TRBV6-6	TRBJ2-7	NA	TRBD1	TGTGCCAGCAGTCTTAATCGACCCGGACAGGTAGATAATAGGGGATACGAGCAGTACTTC	CASSLNRPGQVDNRGYEQYF
TRBV6-5	TRBJ1-1	NA	NA	TGTGCCAGCAGGCGTACAGAGACCCCTGAAGCTTTCTTT	CASRRTETPEAFF
TRBV7-3	TRBJ1-2	NA	TRBD1	TGTGCCAGCAGCTTAACAGGGGGCGCCTATGGCTACACCTTC	CASSLTGGAYGYTF
TRBV19	TRBJ1-2	NA	TRBD1	TGTGCCAGTAGTATGGCCAGGGGGCTTGATGGCTACACCTTC	CASSMARGLDGYTF